Reported below is one T cell receptor beta chain. The data were taken from a study of T cells expressing NK-cell markers. The overall study: The TCR beta repertoires were obtained from sorted CD3+CD56+NKG2C+, CD3+CD56+NKG2C- and CD3+CD56-NKG2C+ T cells. The authors sequenced eight donors, of whom seven were HCMV-seropositive and one was seronegative.

The germline V gene has CDR1 SQVTM and CDR2 ANQGSEA. The CDR3 runs to 12 residues. TCR beta cDNA was generated via 5'RACE template switching incorporating UMIs. From its re-call of the 5' RACE reads, TCRdb lists each CDR3 protein once, without DNA. The sample includes roughly 160,000 distinct CDR3 sequences. Specimen: blood T cells: a sorted CD56 or NKG2C T cell subset, CD4+ or CD8+ T cells, or bulk PBMC T cells (not recorded which). The source of this sequence is a woman aged 18-70 years in good health. This chain uses TRBV29-1 with TRBJ2-7. The CDR3 reads CSVAGGPYEQYF.